The 16 T cell receptor beta chains below all came from one sample that was sequenced in a study of breast tumors, draining lymph nodes, adjacent tissues. The lymph nodes were axillary draining lymph nodes from breast cancer patients. Via MiXCR, TCRdb re-called the multiplex PCR reads, giving one row per CDR3 protein. The data hold fewer than 200,000 distinct CDR3 sequences, with 30% to 35% observed a single time. The sequenced sample was axillary lymph node tissue. These receptors were taken from a female donor with breast cancer. Some clones in this sample may be carry-over from other donors' samples.

The gene calls are TRBV20-1 and TRBJ1-4; TRBD1 matches at 7 bases. Germline CDR1 reads DFQATT; CDR2 reads SNEGSKA (reference sequence). CDR3 length: 11 amino acids. Trimming removed 3 bases from V and 13 bases from J; junction bases left unmatched: 5. The CDR3 DNA sequence: TGCAGTGCTAGGACAGGGATAGGACTGTTTTTT. Translation gives CSARTGIGLFF.

This clonotype was seen repeatedly, ten times or more. The CDR3 is CASSLANHPVGGELFF. Here the CDR3 DNA reads TGTGCCAGCAGCTTAGCGAACCACCCAGTAGGCGGGGAGCTGTTTTTT. The J gene is TRBJ2-2, the V gene TRBV11-1; D remains ambiguous. This CDR3 region has 16 residues. In germline, CDR1 is SGHAT, CDR2 FQDESV (reference sequence). The V and J ends lost 0 bases and 7 bases respectively, with 15 bases between them.

About this clonotype itself: This may be a read error: a much more frequent sequence differs by one nucleotide. V is TRBV19 and J is TRBJ1-2; no reliable D call. The length of the CDR3 is 12 residues. CDR1 and CDR2 (germline): LNHDA, SQIVND (reference sequence). The DNA for the CDR3 is TGTGTCAGTAGTCTCCGGGGTCGGGGCTACACCTTC. The encoded protein is CVSSLRGRGYTF.

The table lists this clonotype with many counts. This chain joins TRBV6-6 and TRBJ1-6; a possible D gene is TRBD1 (5 bases). The CDR3 spans 19 residues. Per germline, CDR1 MNHNY and CDR2 SVGAGI (reference sequence). The V gene lost 7 bases and the J gene lost 0 bases, with 22 bases spanning the gap. CDR3 in DNA: TGTGCCAGCACCCCGAAAACGTCGGGGGGAGGCTCCTATAATTCACCCCTCCACTTT. Translation gives CASTPKTSGGGSYNSPLHF.

This clonotype has a count of ten or more. This rearrangement joins TRBV7-2 to TRBJ1-3, with a weak D call TRBD1 (5 bases). CDR3 size: 18 residues. CDR1 is SGHTA and CDR2 is FQGNSA in the germline V gene. V was cut by 5 bases and J by 4 bases, with 24 bases left in between. CDR3 coding DNA: TGTGCCAGCAGCCCCCAAGTCGACAGCCTGAGGTCGGGAAACACCATATATTTT. Its protein product is CASSPQVDSLRSGNTIYF. The variable domain in full, with the rest retrieved from reference TRBV7-2 and TRBJ1-3, is GAGVSQSPSNKVTEKGKDVELRCDPISGHTALYWYRQSLGQGLEFLIYFQGNSAPDKSGLPSDRFSAERTGGSVSTLTIQRTQQEDSAVYLCASSPQVDSLRSGNTIYFGEGSWLTVV.

This clonotype was counted at least ten times. J is TRBJ2-7 and V is TRBV7-8, with D possibly TRBD2 on 5 matching bases. Germline CDR1 reads SGHVS; CDR2 reads FQNEAQ. V lost 3 bases to trimming and J lost 1 base, with 16 bases between them. CDR3 size: 16 residues. Here the CDR3 reads CASSLREYQISYEQYF. CDR3 sequence (DNA): TGTGCCAGCAGCTTGAGGGAATACCAAATTTCCTACGAGCAGTACTTC.

This clonotype occurred many times. The V call is TRBV12-3 or TRBV12-4, the J call TRBJ2-5; D is perhaps TRBD1 or TRBD2 (6 bases each). This CDR3 comprises 13 residues. Deletions cut 5 bases from V and 5 bases from J, with 12 bases between. The CDR3 region is CASSRWGAETQYF. Written as DNA, the CDR3 is TGTGCCAGCAGTCGGTGGGGGGCGGAGACCCAGTACTTC.

This clonotype was recorded at least ten times. This chain joins TRBV10-3 and TRBJ2-7; D possibly corresponds to TRBD2 (6 bases). The germline V and J ends were trimmed by 10 bases and 0 bases, with 13 bases remaining between them. Looked up from germline, CDR1 is ENHRY and CDR2 is SYGVKD. The CDR3 runs to 13 residues. The chain's CDR3 is CASHSSDSYEQYF. CDR3 DNA sequence: TGTGCCAGCCACTCTAGCGACTCCTACGAGCAGTACTTC.

CDR3 sequence: CASSTPRGPWDTEAFF. DNA of the CDR3: TGTGCCAGCAGCACCCCCAGGGGCCCGTGGGACACTGAAGCTTTCTTT. The V and J genes are TRBV7-9 and TRBJ1-1, with a tentative D call TRBD1 (6 bases). Germline values: CDR1 SEHNR, CDR2 FQNEAQ (reference sequence). CDR3 length: 16 amino acids. Trimming removed 5 bases from V and 3 bases from J, with 19 bases in between.

The rearrangement uses TRBV10-3 and TRBJ1-4, with a possible D match to TRBD1 (5 bases). With 0 bases removed from V and 12 bases from J, the gap between germline ends came to 26 bases. From germline, CDR1 is ENHRY and CDR2 SYGVKD. This CDR3 is built from 18 residues. The CDR3 reads CAISESTHNSGGKGELFF. The CDR3 DNA sequence: TGTGCCATCAGTGAGTCGACTCACAATAGCGGGGGGAAAGGGGAACTGTTTTTT.

This clonotype occurred many times. CDR3 coding DNA: TGTGCCAGCAGCTTAAATGGACAGGGAGATGGCTACACCTTC. This encodes CASSLNGQGDGYTF. The rearrangement uses TRBV7-6 and TRBJ1-2, with 8 bases identical to TRBD1. Per germline, CDR1 SGHVS and CDR2 FNYEAQ. V shed 2 bases and J 6 bases; nucleotides not matched to a gene: 5. The CDR3 consists of 14 residues.

To note about this clonotype: Its ends do not fully match the called genes, so a read error is possible. The gene calls are TRBV18 and TRBJ2-3, with 8 bases fitting TRBD2. Germline CDR1 reads KGHSH; CDR2 reads LQKENI. The CDR3 has 15 residues. CDR3 loop: CASSPLSGGTDTQYF. The CDR3 nucleotides read TGTGCCAGCTCCCCACTTAGCGGGGGCACAGATACGCAGTATTTT.

This clonotype was seen more than once but under ten times. One junction end disagrees with the germline gene, perhaps due to a read error. CDR3 residues: CASREATGSGDTIYF. The CDR3 region has the DNA TGTGCCAGCAGGGAAGCGACAGGGTCTGGTGACACCATATATTTT. This sequence joins TRBV6-1 and TRBJ1-3; 7 bases map to TRBD1. Germline CDR1 and CDR2: MNHNS and SASEGT. CDR3 length: 15 residues.

This clonotype was counted ten times or more. The rearrangement joins TRBV2 to TRBJ2-1; TRBD2 might be the D (5 bases). The CDR3 spans 14 residues. Trimming took 6 bases from V and 9 from J, leaving 18 bases between them. In germline, CDR1 is SNHLY, CDR2 FYNNEI. The DNA for the CDR3 is TGTGCCAGCAGCTATTCGGAGCAACGGGGTGAGCAGTTCTTC. Translation: CASSYSEQRGEQFF.

This clonotype was detected many times. This sequence joins TRBV9 and TRBJ2-5, with TRBD1 matching 8 bases. V lost 4 bases and J lost 3; bases outside the gene matches: 5. CDR3 size: 14 residues. Looked up from germline, CDR1 is SGDLS and CDR2 is YYNGEE. CDR3: CASSPRQGKETQYF. In nucleotides, the CDR3 is TGTGCCAGCAGCCCCCGACAGGGGAAAGAGACCCAGTACTTC. The whole variable domain, filled in from reference TRBV9 and TRBJ2-5, reads DSGVTQTPKHLITATGQRVTLRCSPRSGDLSVYWYQQSLDQGLQFLIQYYNGEERAKGNILERFSAQQFPDLHSELNLSSLELGDSALYFCASSPRQGKETQYFGPGTRLLVL.

This clonotype appeared a few times. The V call is TRBV6-5, the J call TRBJ2-1; D gene uncertain. V was pared by 6 bases and J by 11 bases, with 14 bases between. Germline V CDR1 and CDR2: MNHEY, SVGAGI. The CDR3 has 12 residues. Written as DNA, the CDR3 is TGTGCCAGCAGGCACACCCCATTTAAGCAGTTCTTC. This codes for CASRHTPFKQFF.